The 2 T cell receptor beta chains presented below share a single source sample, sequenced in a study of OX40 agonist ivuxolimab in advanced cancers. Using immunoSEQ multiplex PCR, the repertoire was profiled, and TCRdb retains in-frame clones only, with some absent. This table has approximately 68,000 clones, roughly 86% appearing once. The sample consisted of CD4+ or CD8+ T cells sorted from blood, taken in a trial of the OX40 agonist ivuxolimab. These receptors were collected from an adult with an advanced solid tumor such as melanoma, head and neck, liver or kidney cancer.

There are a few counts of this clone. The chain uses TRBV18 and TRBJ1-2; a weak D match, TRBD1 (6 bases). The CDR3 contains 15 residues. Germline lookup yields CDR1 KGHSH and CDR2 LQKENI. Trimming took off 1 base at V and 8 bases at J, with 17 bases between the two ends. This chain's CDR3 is CASSPQGPGAGGYTF. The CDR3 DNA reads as TGTGCCAGCTCACCACAGGGCCCAGGGGCAGGAGGCTACACCTTC.

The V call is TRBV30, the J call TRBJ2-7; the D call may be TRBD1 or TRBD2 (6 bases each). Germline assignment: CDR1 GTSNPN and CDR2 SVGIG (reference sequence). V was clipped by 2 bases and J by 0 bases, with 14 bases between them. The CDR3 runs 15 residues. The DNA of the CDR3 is TGTGCCTGGAGTTTATCGGGGGCCTTCTCCTACGAGCAGTACTTC. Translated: CAWSLSGAFSYEQYF.